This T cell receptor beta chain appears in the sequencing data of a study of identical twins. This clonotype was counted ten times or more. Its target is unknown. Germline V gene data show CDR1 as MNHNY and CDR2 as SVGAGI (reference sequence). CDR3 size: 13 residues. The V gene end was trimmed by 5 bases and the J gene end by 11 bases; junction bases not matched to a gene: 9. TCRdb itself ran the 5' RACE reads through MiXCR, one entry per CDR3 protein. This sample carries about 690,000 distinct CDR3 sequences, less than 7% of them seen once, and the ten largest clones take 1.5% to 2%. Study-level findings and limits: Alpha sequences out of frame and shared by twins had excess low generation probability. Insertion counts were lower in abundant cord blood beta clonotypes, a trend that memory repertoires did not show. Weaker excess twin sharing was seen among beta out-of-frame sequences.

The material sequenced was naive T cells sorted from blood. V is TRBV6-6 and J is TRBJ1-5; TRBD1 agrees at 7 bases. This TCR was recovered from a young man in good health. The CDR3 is CASSRDSTMSQHF. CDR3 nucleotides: TGTGCCAGCAGTCGGGACAGTACGATGTCCCAGCATTTT.